This T cell receptor (beta chain) comes out of a study of early T cells in non-severe SARS-CoV-2 infection. CDR3 length: 12 residues. V was clipped by 6 bases and J by 7 bases, with 13 bases between them. This clonotype was seen a few times. MiXCR, applied by TCRdb to the 5' RACE reads, yields one record per CDR3 protein. This table has 55,000 to 70,000 distinct CDR3 sequences, roughly a tenth appearing once. The V call is TRBV12-3 or TRBV12-4, the J call TRBJ2-7; perhaps D is TRBD1 or TRBD2 (6 bases each). The sequence was obtained from an adult who was a healthcare worker with PCR-confirmed SARS-CoV-2 infection or an uninfected control (not recorded which). The sequencing input was whole blood. This chain's CDR3 is CASRTVGGEQYF. Here the CDR3 DNA reads TGTGCCAGCAGAACAGTAGGGGGGGAGCAGTACTTC.